Included here is one T cell receptor beta chain sequence, with context. The antigen is undetermined. Autoimmune disease history or systemic immunosuppression excluded patients. The germline V gene encodes CDR1 SNHLY and CDR2 FYNNEI. V was pared by 2 bases and J by 8 bases, with 4 bases of the junction left unmatched. This CDR3 region has 13 residues. Sequencing was performed with immunoSEQ multiplex PCR; in TCRdb, only in-frame clones are kept and a portion is missing. The table records about 84,000 clones, under 95% of them present only once. These data are taken from a study of OX40 agonist ivuxolimab in advanced cancers. Study summary: Ivuxolimab, an antibody acting as an agonist of OX40 (CD134), was used to treat patients. Of mixed ages from about 20 to 80 and averaging around 60 years, the group was roughly 85% male.

Whole-study findings and limits: The study observed clonal expansion of CD4+ and CD8+ blood T cells by week 6 at 0.1 to 3.0 mg/kg.

J is TRBJ1-1 and V is TRBV2; 8 nucleotides align to TRBD1. This material consisted of CD4+ or CD8+ T cells sorted from blood, taken in a trial of the OX40 agonist ivuxolimab. This TCR came from an adult with an advanced solid tumor such as melanoma, head and neck, liver or kidney cancer. CDR3: CASSESGGIEAFF. As DNA, the CDR3 is TGTGCCAGCAGTGAATCAGGGGGCATCGAAGCTTTCTTT.